There are a few counts of the clone carrying this TCR beta chain. Its specificity is not known. Blood sampling took place at baseline, cycle 4 day 1, and cycle 7 day 1. V lost 5 bases, J lost 5 bases, and 10 bases lay in between. The germline V gene encodes CDR1 LNHNV and CDR2 YYDKDF (reference sequence). This CDR3 spans 12 amino acids. These data are taken from a study of OX40 agonist ivuxolimab in advanced cancers. Study background: Eligibility rules accepted prior anti-PD-1, anti-PD-L1 or anti-CTLA-4 therapy, and around 44% had some.

Study-level results: In CD8+ T cells, expanded clones were on average more numerous than in CD4+. Partial responders at 0.1-3.0 mg/kg showed near-lowest clonal expansion.

Clones were read by immunoSEQ multiplex PCR, and TCRdb kept only the in-frame ones, dropping some. Of some 84,000 clones detected, about nine tenths appear once; the ten largest clones hold over 6.5%. The receptor's source is an adult with an advanced solid tumor such as melanoma, head and neck, liver or kidney cancer. The source was CD4+ or CD8+ T cells sorted from blood, collected in a trial of the OX40 agonist ivuxolimab. The genes are TRBV15 and TRBJ2-7; D is perhaps TRBD1 (5 bases). In DNA form, the CDR3 reads TGTGCCACCAGCGAAGGGGTAAACGAGCAGTACTTC. It codes for CATSEGVNEQYF.